This passage covers 22 T cell receptor beta chains from one sample sequenced in a study of shared clonotypes between healthy human individuals. Produced via immunoSEQ multiplex PCR; TCRdb's table is partial and in-frame only. The table includes 550,000 to 750,000 clones, about 91% detected once. Naive CD8 isolation took CD45RO-negative cells positively selected for CCR7 and excluded terminally differentiated effector memory CD45RA+ cells. The sequenced sample was naive CD8+ T cells sorted from blood. The receptor source for this set is a man in his thirties or forties in good health.

This rearrangement joins TRBV6-1 to TRBJ2-5, with 8 nucleotides matching TRBD2. Germline CDR1 MNHNS, CDR2 SASEGT. The CDR3 spans 18 residues. The V and J ends lost 3 bases and 2 bases, in that order; junction bases with no gene match: 14. As DNA, the CDR3 is TGTGCCAGCAGTGAGGGAGCTGTGATAGCGGGGCCACAAGAGACCCAGTACTTC. It codes for CASSEGAVIAGPQETQYF.

The chain recombines TRBV29-1 with TRBJ1-2; the D gene is possibly TRBD1 (5 bases). The CDR3 length is 15 residues. Germline V gene data show CDR1 as SQVTM and CDR2 as ANQGSEA. The V end was cut by 1 base, the J end by 4 bases, with 16 bases between. The CDR3 region is CSVEVTTAVVYGYTF. The CDR3 nucleotides are TGCAGCGTTGAAGTGACGACAGCAGTAGTCTATGGCTACACCTTC.

The chain combines TRBV4-1 with TRBJ2-1, with 8 positions matching TRBD1. The junction had 7 bases not matched to a gene; V was cut back by 5 bases and J by 7 bases. The CDR3 consists of 14 residues. Germline V CDR1 and CDR2: MGHRA, YSYEKL. Written as DNA, the CDR3 is TGCGCCAGCAGCTTCCGGACAGGGAAGAATGAGCAGTTCTTC. This sequence encodes CASSFRTGKNEQFF.

This clone was seen a handful of times. The rearrangement uses TRBV13 and TRBJ2-2; D not resolved. The germline V and J ends were trimmed by 6 bases and 6 bases, with 14 bases remaining between them. The CDR3 runs to 14 residues. Germline V gene sequence: CDR1 PRHDT, CDR2 FYEKMQ (reference sequence). The CDR3 sequence is CASRRAPEPGELFF. Written as DNA, the CDR3 is TGTGCCAGCAGGCGAGCCCCCGAACCCGGGGAGCTGTTTTTT.

The chain uses TRBV27 and TRBJ2-1; 9 bases match TRBD1. The CDR3 has 15 residues. J was trimmed by 2 bases and V by 5 bases; bases with no gene match: 4. Germline loops: CDR1 MNHEY, CDR2 SMNVEV (reference sequence). CDR3 bases: TGTGCCAGCAGTGTCGGGACAGGGCCCTACAATGAGCAGTTCTTC. Its translation is CASSVGTGPYNEQFF.

The count of this clone is one. V usage is TRBV19 and J usage is TRBJ2-7; possible D gene TRBD2, 6 bases. Germline V CDR1 and CDR2: LNHDA, SQIVND (reference sequence). With 5 bases removed from V and 0 bases from J, the gap between germline ends came to 11 bases. The length of the CDR3 is 14 residues. The CDR3 DNA reads as TGTGCCAGTAGTGCCGTGGGGGGCTCCTACGAGCAGTACTTC. Translating it yields CASSAVGGSYEQYF.

The gene calls are TRBV30 and TRBJ1-5; 7 bases fit TRBD1. The V segment lost 5 bases and the J segment 0 bases; nucleotides outside the gene matches: 1. The CDR3 loop spans 13 amino acids. CDR1 and CDR2 from the germline V gene are GTSNPN and SVGIG (reference sequence). In DNA form, the CDR3 reads TGTGCCTGGCAGGGGGATAGCAATCAGCCCCAGCATTTT. The encoded protein is CAWQGDSNQPQHF.

Turning to this clone: Other DNA sequences in the sample encode the same CDR3. This chain joins TRBV30 and TRBJ1-5, with TRBD1 matching over 10 bases. This CDR3 contains 14 residues. Germline V gene lookup returns CDR1 GTSNPN and CDR2 SVGIG (reference sequence). V lost 5 bases, J lost 5 bases, and 6 bases stayed unmatched. This CDR3 reads CAWSGGTGDQPQHF. In DNA, the CDR3 is TGTGCCTGGTCTGGCGGGACAGGGGATCAGCCCCAGCATTTT.

The genes are TRBV19 and TRBJ2-2; D is undetermined. V was trimmed by 3 bases and J by 1 base, leaving 9 bases between them. Per germline, CDR1 LNHDA and CDR2 SQIVND (reference sequence). This CDR3 has 15 amino acids. CDR3: CASSMVPGNTGELFF. In DNA, the CDR3 is TGTGCCAGTAGTATGGTCCCAGGGAACACCGGGGAGCTGTTTTTT.

The chain combines TRBV4-1 with TRBJ2-1, with TRBD2 identical over 9 bases. Looked up from germline, CDR1 is MGHRA and CDR2 is YSYEKL. V lost 0 bases to trimming and J lost 6 bases; unmatched junction nucleotides: 3. The CDR3 sequence is 15 residues long. CDR3 sequence reads: CASSQDSAGGNEQFF. The CDR3 DNA reads TGCGCCAGCAGCCAAGATTCAGCGGGAGGCAATGAGCAGTTCTTC.

J is TRBJ2-7 and V is TRBV4-1; 7 bases match TRBD2. Germline V CDR1 and CDR2: MGHRA, YSYEKL. V dropped 0 bases and J dropped 5; count of bases not matched to a gene: 7. The CDR3 spans 15 residues. CDR3 nucleotides: TGCGCCAGCAGCCAAGAATCGGGGCTAGCGGACGAGCAGTACTTC. It is translated as CASSQESGLADEQYF.

The chain combines TRBV4-1 with TRBJ2-7; D might be TRBD1 (6 bases). The V gene's germline CDR1 is MGHRA and CDR2 YSYEKL. V lost 5 bases, J lost 5 bases, and 19 bases lay in between. This CDR3 has 15 amino acids. The CDR3 nucleotides read TGCGCCAGCAGCTCACAGGGTTTATCCCGACACGAGCAGTACTTC. Translated: CASSSQGLSRHEQYF.

J is TRBJ1-1 and V is TRBV29-1, with TRBD1 identical over 7 bases. CDR1 SQVTM and CDR2 ANQGSEA come from the germline V gene. The CDR3 is 14 amino acids. V shed 0 bases, J shed 1 base, and the junction held 2 bases outside the gene matches. The CDR3 loop reads CSVEEGQPNTEAFF. As DNA, the CDR3 is TGCAGCGTTGAAGAGGGACAGCCGAACACTGAAGCTTTCTTT.

The CDR3 is CASSPSRRGQGANYGYTF. CDR3 sequence (DNA): TGTGCCAGCAGCCCATCAAGACGTGGCCAGGGGGCTAACTATGGCTACACCTTC. The V gene is TRBV14, the J gene TRBJ1-2; 7 nucleotides align to TRBD1. Unmatched junction bases numbered 14, after V lost 4 bases and J lost 0 bases. This CDR3 has 18 residues. Germline CDR1 reads SGHDN; CDR2 reads FVKESK.

The V call is TRBV5-5, the J call TRBJ2-2; 9 nucleotides align to TRBD2. The CDR3 has 17 amino acids. V dropped 0 bases and J dropped 7; count of bases not matched to a gene: 10. Germline V gene data show CDR1 as SGHKS and CDR2 as YYEKEE (reference sequence). The CDR3 sequence is CASSLGVAGAYGGELFF. In DNA, the CDR3 is TGTGCCAGCAGCTTGGGGGTAGCGGGAGCTTATGGCGGGGAGCTGTTTTTT.

The chain joins TRBV9 to TRBJ2-2, with D possibly matching TRBD2 (6 bases). The CDR3 sequence is 16 residues long. V lost 1 base and J 4 bases, leaving 14 bases between the germline ends. In germline, CDR1 is SGDLS, CDR2 YYNGEE. The CDR3 sequence is CASSVPPAGSTGELFF. The CDR3 nucleotides read TGTGCCAGCAGCGTACCCCCTGCGGGAAGCACCGGGGAGCTGTTTTTT.

Note on this clone: The sample has other DNA sequences that encode this CDR3 too. The chain carries TRBV7-9 and TRBJ2-5; TRBD2 matches 10 bases. The V gene's germline CDR1 is SEHNR and CDR2 FQNEAQ (reference sequence). Unmatched junction bases numbered 2, after V lost 2 bases and J lost 5 bases. The CDR3 length is 14 residues. Here the CDR3 reads CASSLSGRGETQYF. CDR3 sequence (DNA): TGTGCCAGCAGCTTAAGCGGGAGGGGGGAGACCCAGTACTTC.

J is TRBJ1-1 and V is TRBV7-9; 7 bases map to TRBD1. This CDR3 has 13 amino acids. From germline, CDR1 is SEHNR and CDR2 FQNEAQ (reference sequence). With 7 bases clipped from V and 4 bases from J, the junction kept 6 bases outside the gene matches. The chain's CDR3 is CASILQGSTEAFF. CDR3 DNA: TGTGCCAGCATCCTACAGGGGAGCACTGAAGCTTTCTTT.

J is TRBJ2-7 and V is TRBV10-1, with a weak D call TRBD2 (5 bases). This CDR3 contains 14 residues. Trimming stripped 4 bases from V and 1 base from J, with 11 bases between. Germline CDR1 reads WNHNN; CDR2 reads SYGVQD (reference sequence). The CDR3, as DNA: TGCGCCAGCAGTGGTGCAAGCGGATCCTACGAGCAGTACTTC. Translation: CASSGASGSYEQYF.

This chain connects TRBV27 to TRBJ2-7, with D unclear. Germline V gives CDR1 MNHEY, CDR2 SMNVEV (reference sequence). The CDR3 sequence is 13 residues long. V was shortened by 3 bases and J by 3 bases, with 9 bases between the two germline ends. This chain's CDR3 is CASSFLVSYEQYF. In nucleotides, the CDR3 is TGTGCCAGCAGTTTTTTGGTTAGCTACGAGCAGTACTTC.

The gene calls are TRBV5-1 and TRBJ2-1; no firm D call. Trimming removed 0 bases at V and 0 bases at J, with 10 bases between. The CDR3 covers 16 residues. Germline-derived CDR1 and CDR2 are SGHRS and YFSETQ. CDR3 loop: CASSLVGEHSYNEQFF. The CDR3 region has the DNA TGCGCCAGCAGCTTGGTGGGTGAACACTCCTACAATGAGCAGTTCTTC.

The genes are TRBV7-6 and TRBJ2-7, with D unresolved. The germline V and J ends were trimmed by 4 bases and 0 bases, with 19 bases remaining between them. CDR1 is SGHVS and CDR2 is FNYEAQ in the germline V gene. The CDR3 consists of 17 residues. The CDR3 reads CASSSNVPSSGSYEQYF. The CDR3 bases are TGTGCCAGCAGCTCTAATGTCCCCAGCTCGGGCTCCTACGAGCAGTACTTC.